Below are 25 T cell receptor beta chains sequenced from a single sample in a study of CD4 T cells in relation to SARS-CoV-2 and coronaviruses (dated by TCRdb to the early 2020s). Library method: the immunoSEQ multiplex PCR assay. TCRdb obtained this table from immuneACCESS and retained in-frame rearrangements with V and J assigned. These tables miss some clones; where compared with another copy, unresolved V genes account for less than half of the shortfall, and the remainder is unexplained. Within this sample are roughly 26,000 clones, with 65% to 80% of them counted one time only. The ten largest clonotypes hold 13% of the sample. CD4+ T cells from unexposed donors were collected before the COVID-19 pandemic (2011-2018). The EasySep CD4+ T cell isolation kit was used to isolate CD4+ T cells once the cultures had run for 10 to 11 days. No antigen has been assigned to these receptors. What was sequenced was CD4+ T cells from PBMCs, cultured in vitro. These receptors were collected from a human donor in good health.

The chain has TRBV7-2 and TRBJ1-1; 7 bases align to TRBD1. The V and J ends lost 1 base and 5 bases, in that order; junction bases with no gene match: 7. Germline V gene sequence: CDR1 SGHTA, CDR2 FQGNSA. The CDR3 length is 15 residues. In nucleotides, the CDR3 is TGTGCCAGCAGCTTAGGGGAGGGGGCGCGAACTGAAGCTTTCTTT. It encodes CASSLGEGARTEAFF.

The CDR3 DNA sequence: TGTGCCAGCAGTCGACAGGGTAATTCACCCCTCCACTTT. This encodes CASSRQGNSPLHF. The V gene is TRBV12-3 or TRBV12-4, the J gene TRBJ1-6; 7 nucleotides line up with TRBD1. Trimming at V came to 5 bases and at J to 6 bases, leaving 1 base not matched to a gene. This CDR3 contains 13 residues.

The CDR3 DNA sequence: TGTGCCAGCACCCGGGGGGCCCGTAACGGGGAGCTGTTTTTT. Protein product: CASTRGARNGELFF. V is TRBV2 and J is TRBJ2-2, with D perhaps matching TRBD2 (7 bases). The V end lost 7 bases, the J end lost 7 bases, and 16 bases lay between the germline ends. This CDR3 is built from 14 residues. Looked up from germline, CDR1 is SNHLY and CDR2 is FYNNEI. Looking up the rest from reference TRBV2 and TRBJ2-2 gives the full variable domain: EPEVTQTPSHQVTQMGQEVILRCVPISNHLYFYWYRQILGQKVEFLVSFYNNEISEKSEIFDDQFSVERPDGSNFTLKIRSTKLEDSAMYFCASTRGARNGELFFGEGSRLTVL.

The chain recombines TRBV23-1 with TRBJ2-1, with TRBD1 identical over 7 bases. TRBV23-1 is an ORF for which the function is uncertain. After removal of 5 bases from V and 4 bases from J, the junction contained 11 bases not matched to a gene. The CDR3 sequence is 16 residues long. The CDR3 DNA follows: TGCGCCAGCAGTTTTCAGCCGACAGGGTGTTACAATGAGCAGTTCTTC. It is translated as CASSFQPTGCYNEQFF.

J is TRBJ1-5 and V is TRBV28; 8 bases line up with TRBD1. The junction had 7 bases not matched to a gene; V was cut back by 6 bases and J by 6 bases. The CDR3 has 14 amino acids. The germline V gene encodes CDR1 MDHEN and CDR2 SYDVKM. The CDR3 spells CASSAGGEGQPQHF. The CDR3 DNA sequence: TGTGCCAGCAGCGCAGGGGGCGAAGGTCAGCCCCAGCATTTT.

The chain joins TRBV5-1 to TRBJ2-2, with TRBD1 identical over 10 bases. CDR1 and CDR2 from the germline V gene are SGHRS and YFSETQ. This CDR3 spans 16 amino acids. The J segment lost 8 bases and the V segment lost 4 bases, leaving 11 bases of the junction unmatched. The CDR3 is CASSRGTGVESGELFF. Written as DNA, the CDR3 is TGCGCCAGCAGCCGTGGGACAGGGGTAGAATCGGGGGAGCTGTTTTTT.

The chain joins TRBV19 to TRBJ1-5, with 7 bases aligning to TRBD1. This CDR3 comprises 15 residues. With V trimmed by 5 bases and J by 4 bases, 8 bases remained unmatched. Looked up from germline, CDR1 is LNHDA and CDR2 is SQIVND (reference sequence). CDR3 loop: CASSPTGSENQPQHF. The CDR3 DNA reads TGTGCCAGTAGTCCGACAGGGTCTGAGAATCAGCCCCAGCATTTT.

CDR3 coding DNA: TGTGCCAGCAGCTTGCGGTGGGGGCGCTCACCCACAACCTACGAGCAGTACTTC. Protein product: CASSLRWGRSPTTYEQYF. The rearrangement uses TRBV5-4 and TRBJ2-7; tentative D call: TRBD1 (6 bases). Germline CDR1 and CDR2: SGHNT and YYREEE (reference sequence). This CDR3 is built from 18 residues. Trimming took 1 base from V and 2 from J, leaving 22 bases between them.

The V and J genes are TRBV5-1 and TRBJ2-1; the D is unclear. CDR1 SGHRS and CDR2 YFSETQ come from the germline V gene. V was shortened by 0 bases and J by 7 bases, with 5 bases between the two germline ends. The CDR3 has 12 residues. The CDR3: CASSLGVNEQFF. As DNA, the CDR3 is TGCGCCAGCAGCTTGGGCGTTAATGAGCAGTTCTTC.

The V gene is TRBV2, the J gene TRBJ1-5, with a tentative D call TRBD1 (6 bases). The ends were cut back, 2 bases at V and 3 bases at J, with 17 bases in the middle. The CDR3 is 17 amino acids. The germline V gene has CDR1 SNHLY and CDR2 FYNNEI. CDR3 amino acids: CASSETQHSGVNQPQHF. CDR3 DNA: TGTGCCAGCAGTGAAACCCAACACTCAGGGGTCAATCAGCCCCAGCATTTT.

The genes are TRBV2 and TRBJ2-3; D unclear. The CDR3 is made up of 11 amino acids. Per germline, CDR1 SNHLY and CDR2 FYNNEI. Trimming took off 6 bases at V and 4 bases at J, with 5 bases between the two ends. In DNA form, the CDR3 reads TGTGCCAGCAGATTTGCAGATACGCAGTATTTT. The encoded protein is CASRFADTQYF.

The chain employs TRBV6-6 and TRBJ2-5; the match to TRBD2 covers 11 bases. J lost 4 bases, V lost 4 bases, and 2 bases had no gene match. The length of the CDR3 is 14 residues. Germline assignment: CDR1 MNHNY and CDR2 SVGAGI (reference sequence). The CDR3 reads CASSSGLAGETQYF. The CDR3 DNA follows: TGTGCCAGCAGTTCTGGACTAGCGGGAGAGACCCAGTACTTC.

Only one count was recorded for this clone. This chain connects TRBV2 to TRBJ2-7; D possibly corresponds to TRBD1 (6 bases). The CDR3 covers 13 residues. Germline V gene lookup returns CDR1 SNHLY and CDR2 FYNNEI. Trimming left V 6 bases short and J 7 bases short, with 16 bases between. Here the CDR3 DNA reads TGTGCCAGCAGGGATGACAGGATAGCTGAGCAGTACTTC. Protein sequence: CASRDDRIAEQYF.

This clone was counted between two and nine times. The chain couples TRBV3-1 (or the pseudogene TRBV3-2) to TRBJ2-7, with D perhaps TRBD2 (5 bases). The CDR3 is 13 amino acids. Germline-derived CDR1 and CDR2 are LGHDT and YNNKEL (reference sequence). V gave up 9 bases and J gave up 7 bases, with 19 bases separating them. CDR3 sequence (DNA): TGTGCCAGTGATGAGGGCCGAGGGCGGGAGCAGTACTTC. Translated: CASDEGRGREQYF.

The V call is TRBV12-3 or TRBV12-4, the J call TRBJ1-2; 8 positions agree with TRBD1. J gave up 5 bases and V 6 bases, and 2 bases lay outside the gene matches. The CDR3 contains 12 residues. DNA of the CDR3: TGTGCCAGCAGGGGGACAGGATATGGCTACACCTTC. Its protein product is CASRGTGYGYTF.

The table lists this clone with a few counts. The V gene is TRBV18, the J gene TRBJ2-7, with TRBD2 matching over 11 bases. The length of the CDR3 is 15 residues. The V gene's germline CDR1 is KGHSH and CDR2 LQKENI. V gave up 3 bases and J gave up 2 bases; unmatched junction bases: 3. CDR3 amino acids: CASSPGLAVTYEQYF. In nucleotides, the CDR3 is TGTGCCAGCTCACCGGGACTAGCGGTGACCTACGAGCAGTACTTC. The full variable domain, in which reference TRBV18 and TRBJ2-7 provide the parts outside the CDR3, is NAGVMQNPRHLVRRRGQEARLRCSPMKGHSHVYWYRQLPEEGLKFMVYLQKENIIDESGMPKERFSAEFPKEGPSILRIQQVVRGDSAAYFCASSPGLAVTYEQYFGPGTRLTVT.

This chain links TRBV25-1 with TRBJ2-7, with TRBD1 matching over 7 bases. V gave up 6 bases and J gave up 3 bases; unmatched junction bases: 8. This CDR3 region has 14 residues. Germline loops: CDR1 MGHDK, CDR2 SYGVNS. The CDR3 protein is CASRRSGTDYEQYF. In DNA form, the CDR3 reads TGTGCCAGCAGGCGATCCGGGACAGACTACGAGCAGTACTTC.

This clone was picked up one time. This chain uses TRBV5-1 with TRBJ2-3; 8 positions match TRBD2. V shed 4 bases, J shed 0 bases, and the junction held 4 bases outside the gene matches. The CDR3 length is 15 residues. Germline CDR1 SGHRS, CDR2 YFSETQ. Here the CDR3 DNA reads TGCGCCAGCAGCATTAGCGGGGATAGCACAGATACGCAGTATTTT. Amino acid sequence: CASSISGDSTDTQYF. Full variable domain (outside the CDR3, taken from reference TRBV5-1 and TRBJ2-3): KAGVTQTPRYLIKTRGQQVTLSCSPISGHRSVSWYQQTPGQGLQFLFEYFSETQRNKGNFPGRFSGRQFSNSRSEMNVSTLELGDSALYLCASSISGDSTDTQYFGPGTRLTVL.

The genes are TRBV15 and TRBJ2-7; D not certain. CDR3 length: 12 residues. Germline CDR1 reads LNHNV; CDR2 reads YYDKDF (reference sequence). V was cut by 0 bases and J by 3 bases, with 3 bases left in between. CDR3 nucleotides: TGTGCCACCAGCAGAGACAGCTACGAGCAGTACTTC. This sequence encodes CATSRDSYEQYF.

The J gene is TRBJ2-1, the V gene TRBV5-4; D call uncertain. The length of the CDR3 is 15 residues. The germline V gene has CDR1 SGHNT and CDR2 YYREEE (reference sequence). Trimming cost V 2 bases and J 0 bases, with 9 bases left between them. The CDR3 region is CASSFGRFSYNEQFF. CDR3 coding DNA: TGTGCCAGCAGCTTTGGTCGATTCTCCTACAATGAGCAGTTCTTC.

V usage is TRBV7-9 and J usage is TRBJ2-7, with 8 bases identical to TRBD2. V lost 5 bases to trimming and J lost 6 bases; unmatched junction nucleotides: 15. There are 16 residues in the CDR3. CDR1 is SEHNR and CDR2 is FQNEAQ in the germline V gene (reference sequence). CDR3 in amino acids: CASSPYPGGGPGEQYF. CDR3 sequence (DNA): TGTGCCAGCAGCCCCTACCCGGGGGGGGGTCCAGGCGAGCAGTACTTC.

The chain couples TRBV12-2 to TRBJ1-2; the table gives TRBD1 as D, unverified against the DNA. TRBV12-2 is reported as a pseudogene. The CDR3 spans 14 residues. CDR3 DNA: TGTGCAAGTCGCCAGGACAGACTTAACTATGGCTACACCTTC. Protein product: CASRQDRLNYGYTF.

The chain joins TRBV7-3 to TRBJ2-5; D gene uncertain. CDR1 and CDR2 (germline): SGHTA, FQGTGA. Trimming pared 5 bases from V and 1 base from J, leaving 14 bases between. The CDR3 is 15 residues long. The CDR3 sequence is CASSLSPALQETQYF. DNA of the CDR3: TGTGCCAGCAGCCTTTCACCCGCGCTCCAAGAGACCCAGTACTTC. Looking up the rest from reference TRBV7-3 and TRBJ2-5 gives the full variable domain: GAGVSQTPSNKVTEKGKYVELRCDPISGHTALYWYRQSLGQGPEFLIYFQGTGAADDSGLPNDRFFAVRPEGSVSTLKIQRTERGDSAVYLCASSLSPALQETQYFGPGTRLLVL.

The chain links TRBV6-1 to TRBJ2-3, with 7 bases fitting TRBD2. Germline V gene lookup returns CDR1 MNHNS and CDR2 SASEGT. The CDR3 contains 15 residues. Unmatched junction bases numbered 2, after V lost 0 bases and J lost 2 bases. The CDR3 sequence is CASSEASGNTDTQYF. The CDR3 DNA is TGTGCCAGCAGTGAAGCCAGCGGGAACACAGATACGCAGTATTTT.

The V gene is TRBV6-4, the J gene TRBJ1-3, with 11 nucleotides matching TRBD1. The V segment lost 3 bases and the J segment 0 bases; nucleotides outside the gene matches: 10. Germline assignment: CDR1 MRHNA and CDR2 SNTAGT. The CDR3 consists of 19 residues. In DNA form, the CDR3 reads TGTGCCAGCAGTGAATCCGGGACAGGGGGGATAAGCTCTGGAAACACCATATATTTT. Translation gives CASSESGTGGISSGNTIYF.